There are a few counts of the clone carrying this T cell receptor beta chain. Investigators reverse transcribed all isolated RNA, so they sequenced expressed TCRB transcripts. The method was immunoSEQ multiplex PCR; TCRdb's version includes in-frame clones alone and lacks a portion of them. The data show 250,000 to 350,000 clones, 12% to 15% seen once. This CDR3 contains 14 residues. CDR1 and CDR2 from the germline V gene are SGHTA and FQGNSA. Trimming shortened V by 3 bases and J by 4 bases, and 12 bases separated the two germline ends. Donors underwent one heparinised blood draw, roughly 110 mL on average. Sorted cells reached over 95% purity in every population. The sample belongs to a study of beta chain features in type 1 diabetes.

Sequenced: central memory CD4+ T cells from blood. The genes are TRBV7-2 and TRBJ1-1, with D perhaps TRBD1 (6 bases). The sequence was obtained from a man younger than 45 in good health. As DNA, the CDR3 is TGTGCCAGCAGCTTTGGACAGCGGACCACTGAAGCTTTCTTT. Translation gives CASSFGQRTTEAFF. The full variable domain, its missing parts supplied by reference TRBV7-2 and TRBJ1-1, is GAGVSQSPSNKVTEKGKDVELRCDPISGHTALYWYRQSLGQGLEFLIYFQGNSAPDKSGLPSDRFSAERTGGSVSTLTIQRTQQEDSAVYLCASSFGQRTTEAFFGQGTRLTVV.